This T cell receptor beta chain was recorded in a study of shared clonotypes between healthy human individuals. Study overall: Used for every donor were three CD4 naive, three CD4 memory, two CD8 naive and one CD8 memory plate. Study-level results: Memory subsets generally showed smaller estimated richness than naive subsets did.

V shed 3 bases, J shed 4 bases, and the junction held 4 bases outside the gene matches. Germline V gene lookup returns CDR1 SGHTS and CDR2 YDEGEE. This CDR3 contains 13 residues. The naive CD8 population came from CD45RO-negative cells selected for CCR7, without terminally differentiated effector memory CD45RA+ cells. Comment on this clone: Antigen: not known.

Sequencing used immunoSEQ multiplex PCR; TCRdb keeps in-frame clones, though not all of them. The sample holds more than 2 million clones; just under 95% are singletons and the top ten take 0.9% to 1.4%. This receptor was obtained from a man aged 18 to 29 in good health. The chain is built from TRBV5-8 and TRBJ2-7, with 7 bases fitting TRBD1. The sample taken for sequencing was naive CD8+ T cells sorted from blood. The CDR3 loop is CASSYGTVYEQYF. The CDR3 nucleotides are TGTGCCAGCAGCTACGGGACAGTGTACGAGCAGTACTTC.